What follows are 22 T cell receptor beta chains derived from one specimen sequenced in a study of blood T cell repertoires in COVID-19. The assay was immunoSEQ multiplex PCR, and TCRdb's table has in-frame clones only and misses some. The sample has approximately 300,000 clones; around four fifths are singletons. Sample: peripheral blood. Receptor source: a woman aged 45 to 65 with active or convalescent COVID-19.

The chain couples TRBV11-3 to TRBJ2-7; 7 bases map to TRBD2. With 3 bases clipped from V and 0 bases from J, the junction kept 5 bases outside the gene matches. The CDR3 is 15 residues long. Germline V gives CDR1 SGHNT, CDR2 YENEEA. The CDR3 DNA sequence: TGTGCCAGCAGCTTGAAAGCGGGAATCTCCTACGAGCAGTACTTC. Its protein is CASSLKAGISYEQYF.

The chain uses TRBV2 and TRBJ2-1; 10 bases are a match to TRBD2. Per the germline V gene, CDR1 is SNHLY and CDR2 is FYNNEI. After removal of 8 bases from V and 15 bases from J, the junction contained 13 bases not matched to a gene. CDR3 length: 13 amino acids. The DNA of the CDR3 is TGTGCCAGCCAAACCCTACTAGCGGGGCCGGGGTTCTTC. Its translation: CASQTLLAGPGFF.

The DNA for the CDR3 is TGCGCCAGCACCTCCCAAGGGACAGGGGGTTACGAGCAGTACTTC. Amino acids: CASTSQGTGGYEQYF. The chain uses TRBV5-1 and TRBJ2-7; 11 bases agree with TRBD1. This CDR3 has 15 amino acids. Germline CDR1 is SGHRS and CDR2 is YFSETQ. With V trimmed by 6 bases and J by 4 bases, 9 bases remained unmatched.

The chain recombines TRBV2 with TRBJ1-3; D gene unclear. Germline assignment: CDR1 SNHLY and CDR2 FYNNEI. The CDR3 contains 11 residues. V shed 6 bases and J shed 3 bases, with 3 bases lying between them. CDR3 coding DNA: TGTGCCAGCAGCAATGGAAACACCATATATTTT. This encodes CASSNGNTIYF.

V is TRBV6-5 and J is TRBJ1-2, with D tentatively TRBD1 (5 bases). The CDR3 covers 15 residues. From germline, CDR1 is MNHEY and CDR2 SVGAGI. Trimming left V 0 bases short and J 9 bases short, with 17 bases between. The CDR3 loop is CASSYSLQGRRRYTF. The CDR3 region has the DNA TGTGCCAGCAGTTACTCGTTGCAGGGCCGTCGCCGCTACACCTTC.

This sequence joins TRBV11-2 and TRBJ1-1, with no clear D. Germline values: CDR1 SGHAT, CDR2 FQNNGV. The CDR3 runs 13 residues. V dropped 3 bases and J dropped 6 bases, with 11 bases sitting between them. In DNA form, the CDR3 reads TGTGCCAGCAGCTTCAGCTCGGCGGCTGAAGCTTTCTTT. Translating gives CASSFSSAAEAFF.

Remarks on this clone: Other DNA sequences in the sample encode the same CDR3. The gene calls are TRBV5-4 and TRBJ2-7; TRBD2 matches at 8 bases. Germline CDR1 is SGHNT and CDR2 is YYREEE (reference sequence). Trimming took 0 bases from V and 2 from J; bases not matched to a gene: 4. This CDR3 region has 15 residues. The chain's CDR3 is CASSLGLAGTYEQYF. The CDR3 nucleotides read TGTGCCAGCAGCTTGGGGCTAGCGGGTACCTACGAGCAGTACTTC.

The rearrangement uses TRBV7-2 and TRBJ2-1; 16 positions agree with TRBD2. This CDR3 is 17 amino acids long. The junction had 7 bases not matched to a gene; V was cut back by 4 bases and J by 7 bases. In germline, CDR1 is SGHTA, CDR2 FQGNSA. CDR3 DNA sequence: TGTGCCAGCAGCTCGGGACTAGCGGGAGGGCCTGGTAATGAGCAGTTCTTC. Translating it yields CASSSGLAGGPGNEQFF.

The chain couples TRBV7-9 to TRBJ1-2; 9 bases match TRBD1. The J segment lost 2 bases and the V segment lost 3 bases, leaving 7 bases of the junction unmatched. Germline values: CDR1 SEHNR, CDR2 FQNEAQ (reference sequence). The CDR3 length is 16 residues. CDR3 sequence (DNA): TGTGCCAGCAGCTTTTGGGACAGGGAGGAGAACTATGGCTACACCTTC. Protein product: CASSFWDREENYGYTF.

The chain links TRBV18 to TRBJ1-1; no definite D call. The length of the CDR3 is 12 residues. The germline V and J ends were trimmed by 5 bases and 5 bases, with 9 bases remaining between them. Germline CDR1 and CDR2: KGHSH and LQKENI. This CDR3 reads CASSSSRTEAFF. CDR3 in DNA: TGTGCCAGCTCAAGTTCTCGGACTGAAGCTTTCTTT.

CDR3 sequence (DNA): TGTGCCAGCAGCATTTGGGGGGACCGCTTAGATTCACCCCTCCACTTT. It yields the protein CASSIWGDRLDSPLHF. The gene calls are TRBV27 and TRBJ1-6; perhaps TRBD1 as D (5 bases). The length of the CDR3 is 16 residues. V was clipped by 6 bases and J by 8 bases, with 20 bases between them. Looked up from germline, CDR1 is MNHEY and CDR2 is SMNVEV (reference sequence).

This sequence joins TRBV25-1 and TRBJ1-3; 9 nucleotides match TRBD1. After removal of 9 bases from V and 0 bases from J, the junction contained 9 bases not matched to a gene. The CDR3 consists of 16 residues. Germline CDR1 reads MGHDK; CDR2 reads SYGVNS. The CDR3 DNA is TGTGCCAGTTCACCGGGACAGGGAGTCTCTGGAAACACCATATATTTT. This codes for CASSPGQGVSGNTIYF.

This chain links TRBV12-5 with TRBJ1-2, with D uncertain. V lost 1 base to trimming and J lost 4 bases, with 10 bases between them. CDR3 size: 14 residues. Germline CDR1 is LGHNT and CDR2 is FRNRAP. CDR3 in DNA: TGTGCTAGTGGTTTGGAGGTCGGGATCTATGGCTACACCTTC. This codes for CASGLEVGIYGYTF.

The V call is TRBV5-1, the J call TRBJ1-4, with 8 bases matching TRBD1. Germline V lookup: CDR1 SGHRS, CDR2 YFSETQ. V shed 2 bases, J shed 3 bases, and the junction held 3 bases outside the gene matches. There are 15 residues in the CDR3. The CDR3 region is CASSFTGGPNEKLFF. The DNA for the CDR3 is TGCGCCAGCAGCTTCACAGGGGGTCCTAATGAAAAACTGTTTTTT.

CDR3 nucleotide sequence: TGTGCCAGCAGTTTATTTCGGGGACAGATGAACACTGAAGCTTTCTTT. This codes for CASSLFRGQMNTEAFF. The chain links TRBV28 to TRBJ1-1, with TRBD1 matching 7 bases. The CDR3 sequence is 16 residues long. V lost 1 base and J lost 0; bases outside the gene matches: 5. CDR1 MDHEN and CDR2 SYDVKM come from the germline V gene.

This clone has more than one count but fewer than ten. In DNA, the CDR3 is TGTGCCAGCAGCAAGGGAGCGAGGACAGGGTTGATAAACACTGAAGCTTTCTTT. As protein: CASSKGARTGLINTEAFF. The chain is built from TRBV11-2 and TRBJ1-1; 8 nucleotides agree with TRBD1. Germline V gives CDR1 SGHAT, CDR2 FQNNGV. The V and J ends lost 5 bases and 2 bases, in that order; junction bases with no gene match: 16. This CDR3 is built from 18 residues.

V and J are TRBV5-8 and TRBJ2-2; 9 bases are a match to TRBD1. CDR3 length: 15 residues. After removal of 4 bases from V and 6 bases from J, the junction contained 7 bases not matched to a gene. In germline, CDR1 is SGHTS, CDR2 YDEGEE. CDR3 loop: CASSKRQGVPGELFF. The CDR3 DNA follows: TGTGCCAGCAGCAAGAGACAGGGGGTCCCCGGGGAGCTGTTTTTT. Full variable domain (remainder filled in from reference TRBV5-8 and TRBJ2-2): EAGVTQSPTHLIKTRGQQATLRCSPISGHTSVYWYQQALGLGLQFLLWYDEGEERNRGNFPPRFSGRQFPNYSSELNVNALELEDSALYLCASSKRQGVPGELFFGEGSRLTVL.

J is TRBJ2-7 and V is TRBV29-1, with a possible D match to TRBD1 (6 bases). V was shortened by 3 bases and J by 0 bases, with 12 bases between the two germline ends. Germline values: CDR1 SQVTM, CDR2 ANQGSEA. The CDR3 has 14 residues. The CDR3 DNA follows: TGCAGCGTTGACGGTACAGGGAGCTCCTACGAGCAGTACTTC. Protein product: CSVDGTGSSYEQYF.

For the CDR3, the DNA is TGTGCCATCAGTGAGTTGCCTCAACGGGGTGAAAAACTGTTTTTT. This codes for CAISELPQRGEKLFF. This chain links TRBV10-3 with TRBJ1-4; D unresolved. The germline CDR1 and CDR2 sequences are ENHRY and SYGVKD. Trimming left V 1 base short and J 7 bases short, with 13 bases between. The length of the CDR3 is 15 residues.

The CDR3 sequence is CASTDRAQGRGYTF. CDR3 nucleotides: TGTGCCAGCACCGACAGGGCCCAGGGACGTGGCTACACCTTC. This chain joins TRBV27 and TRBJ1-2, with 7 bases identical to TRBD1. CDR1 MNHEY and CDR2 SMNVEV come from the germline V gene (reference sequence). The V gene end was trimmed by 7 bases and the J gene end by 7 bases; junction bases not matched to a gene: 12. The CDR3 extends over 14 amino acids.

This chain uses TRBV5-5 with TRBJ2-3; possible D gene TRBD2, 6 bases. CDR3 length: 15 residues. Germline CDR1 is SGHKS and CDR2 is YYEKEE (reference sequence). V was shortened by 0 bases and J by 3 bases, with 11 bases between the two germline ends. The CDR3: CASSLDGGPTDTQYF. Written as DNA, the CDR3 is TGTGCCAGCAGCTTGGATGGAGGGCCAACAGATACGCAGTATTTT.

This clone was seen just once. The chain's CDR3 is CASSDQNAAGASPLHF. CDR3 sequence (DNA): TGTGCCAGCAGTGACCAGAACGCGGCAGGGGCCTCACCCCTCCACTTT. This chain joins TRBV2 and TRBJ1-6, with a tentative D call TRBD1 (6 bases). The CDR3 covers 16 residues. Germline CDR1 reads SNHLY; CDR2 reads FYNNEI. Trimming pared 3 bases from V and 10 bases from J, leaving 19 bases between.